Listed below are T cell receptor beta chains from one sample, sequenced in a study of CD8+ T cells in alopecia areata. Only in-frame clones appear in the TCRdb table, and some are missing; sequencing was by immunoSEQ multiplex PCR. The data contain approximately 180,000 clones, 53% of them seen just once; the ten biggest clones take up roughly 10%. The material was CD8+ T cells sorted from blood, obtained at week 24, from a patient treated with tofacitinib. The origin of the receptors is a human donor with alopecia areata. CDR3s include the opening cysteine and the closing phenylalanine or tryptophan. Clone sizes are given selectively: once, few, many, or a class where the clone is expanded.

TRBJ2-1 | NA | TRBV11-2 | CASSLAGGPILTHEQFF
TRBJ2-7 | once | TRBV7-6 | CASSLDGESYEQYF
TRBJ2-7 | few | TRBV15 | CATSRDRGGFYEQYF
TRBJ1-1 | NA | TRBV9 | CASSPGRGTEAFF
TRBJ1-2 | few | TRBV30 | CAWMGDRSPGYTF
TRBJ1-5 | few | TRBV6-1 | CASSERLGINQPQHF
TRBJ1-2 | NA | TRBV30 | CAWSSGTELYGYTF
TRBJ1-1 | NA | TRBV9 | CASSGGNTEAFF
TRBJ1-2 | NA | TRBV13 | CASSLGTQDNYGYTF
TRBJ2-1 | NA | TRBV4-3 | CASSLLAGKNEQFF
TRBJ2-1 | NA | TRBV5-4 | CASSLSGNEQFF
TRBJ2-3 | NA | TRBV7-9 | CATPLETTGTTDTQYF
TRBJ2-4 | NA | TRBV2 | CAISGQGTIAKNIQYF
TRBJ2-4 | NA | TRBV9 | CASSPPTGLNIQYF
TRBJ2-3 | few | TRBV5-6 | CASSLSTDTQYF
TRBJ2-7 | NA | TRBV5-1 | CASSLGQGNYEQYF
TRBJ2-7 | NA | TRBV12-5 | CASGLEHTGPRTAYEQYF
TRBJ2-1 | NA | TRBV27 | CASSLSGSPYNEQFF
TRBJ1-2 | NA | TRBV6-5 | CASSFGQGGYGYTF
TRBJ2-7 | NA | TRBV7-9 | CASSRTSGYEQYF
TRBJ2-7 | few | TRBV29-1 | CSVETGQRAYEQYF
TRBJ1-4 | few | TRBV15 | CATSRVGATNEKLFF
TRBJ1-5 | once | TRBV12-5 | CASSTGGLNQPQHF
TRBJ2-3 | NA | TRBV18 | CASSPPLRSTDTQYF
TRBJ1-6 | few | TRBV5-6 | CASSFGGNSPLHF
TRBJ2-2 | once | TRBV29-1 | CSVEVGNTGELFF